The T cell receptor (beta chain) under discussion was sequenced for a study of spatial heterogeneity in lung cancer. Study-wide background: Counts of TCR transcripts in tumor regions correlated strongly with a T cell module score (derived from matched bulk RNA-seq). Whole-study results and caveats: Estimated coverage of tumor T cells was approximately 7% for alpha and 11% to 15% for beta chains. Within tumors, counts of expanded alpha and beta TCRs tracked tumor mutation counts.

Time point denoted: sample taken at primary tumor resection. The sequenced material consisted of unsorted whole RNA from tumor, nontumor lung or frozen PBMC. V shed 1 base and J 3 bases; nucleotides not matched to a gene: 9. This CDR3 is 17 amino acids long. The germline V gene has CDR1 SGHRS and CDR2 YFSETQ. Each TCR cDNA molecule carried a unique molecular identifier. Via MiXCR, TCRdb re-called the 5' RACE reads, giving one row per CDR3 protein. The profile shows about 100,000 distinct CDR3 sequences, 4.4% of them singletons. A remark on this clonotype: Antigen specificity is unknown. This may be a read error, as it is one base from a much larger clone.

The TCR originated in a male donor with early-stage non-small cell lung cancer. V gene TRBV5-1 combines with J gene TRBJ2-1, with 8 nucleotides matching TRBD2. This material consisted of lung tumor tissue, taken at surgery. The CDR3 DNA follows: TGCGCCAGCAGCTTGTCCCAAGCGGGAGCTGTCTACAATGAGCAGTTCTTC. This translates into CASSLSQAGAVYNEQFF.